The rows below give T cell receptor delta chains drawn from one sample of a study of Vδ1+ human thymocytes. TCRdb reanalysed the multiplex PCR reads with CATT. The data hold about 27,000 delta-chain clones, with approximately 7% observed a single time. Specimen: Vdelta1+ gamma-delta thymocytes from the thymus. The receptors shown here come from a girl in the first two years of life who had congenital heart surgery. CDR3s include the opening cysteine and the closing phenylalanine or tryptophan. The D gene is left open where the match is weak. For some rows the clone size is stated as once, few or many, or as a class when expanded; others skip it.

TRDV1,.,.,TRDJ1,CALGGLSFEYLGPSWPNTDKLIF,TGTGCTCTTGGGGGACTCTCGTTCGAATATCTGGGGCCTTCATGGCCCAACACCGATAAACTCATCTTT
TRDV2,few,TRDD3,TRDJ1,CACDTSESTGGYTDKLIF,TGTGCCTGTGACACCTCTGAAAGTACTGGGGGATACACCGATAAACTCATCTTT
TRDV1,.,.,TRDJ1,CALGGDYPGREYTDKLIF,TGTGCTCTTGGGGGTGACTACCCGGGGAGAGAGTACACCGATAAACTCATCTTT
TRDV1,few,TRDD3,TRDJ1,CALGVYLGGITYTDKLIF,TGTGCTCTTGGGGTGTACCTGGGGGGCATTACGTACACCGATAAACTCATCTTT
TRDV1,few,TRDD2,TRDJ1,CALGALPFLRAGAWYTDKLIF,TGTGCTCTTGGGGCCCTCCCTTTCCTACGTGCTGGAGCCTGGTACACCGATAAACTCATCTTT
TRDV1,.,.,TRDJ1,CALGETPHFTRFKLIF,TGTGCTCTTGGGGAAACCCCCCACTTCACTCGATTCAAACTCATCTTT
TRDV1,.,TRDD3,TRDJ1,CALGELRSWGADKLIF,TGTGCTCTTGGGGAACTCCGAAGCTGGGGGGCCGATAAACTCATCTTT
TRDV1,few,TRDD3,TRDJ1,CALGDLRGLLRMGYAETDKLIF,TGTGCTCTTGGGGACTTAAGGGGGTTACTTCGCATGGGATACGCGGAAACCGATAAACTCATCTTT
TRDV1,.,TRDD3,TRDJ1,CALGELVTYWGSLGELIF,TGTGCTCTTGGGGAACTAGTAACGTACTGGGGGAGCTTGGGGGAACTCATCTTT
TRDV1,.,TRDD3,TRDJ1,CALAHSYRYSYWGIRTDKLIF,TGTGCTCTCGCTCATTCCTACCGCTACTCGTACTGGGGGATACGCACCGATAAACTCATCTTT
TRDV2,.,TRDD3,TRDJ1,CACVPTHYWGIRPYTDKLIF,TGTGCCTGCGTACCCACCCACTACTGGGGGATACGGCCGTACACCGATAAACTCATCTTT
TRDV1,few,TRDD3,TRDJ1,CALGERPWGIYTDKLIF,TGTGCTCTTGGGGAACGGCCCTGGGGGATATACACCGATAAACTCATCTTT
TRDV1,.,TRDD3,TRDJ1,CALGPPRRFRRTGEVYTDKLIF,TGTGCTCTTGGGCCACCGAGAAGATTCCGCCGTACTGGGGAAGTCTACACCGATAAACTCATCTTT
TRDV1,.,TRDD3,TRDJ1,CALGELSLSLLGDTLSDKLIF,TGTGCTCTTGGGGAACTATCCCTTTCTCTACTGGGGGATACGCTGTCCGATAAACTCATCTTT
TRDV1,few,TRDD3,TRDJ1,CALGEHLPSPRAYWGIRYTDKLIF,TGTGCTCTTGGGGAACACCTACCCTCCCCCCGGGCGTACTGGGGGATTCGATACACCGATAAACTCATCTTT
TRDV1,.,.,TRDJ1,CALGSSLPTTRYTGGWYTDKLIF,TGTGCTCTTGGGAGTAGCCTTCCTACAACGAGATATACTGGGGGATGGTACACCGATAAACTCATCTTT
TRDV1,few,.,TRDJ1,CALGGDLGLPVYWEHLSDKLIF,TGTGCTCTTGGGGGCGACCTGGGCCTCCCTGTTTACTGGGAGCATTTATCCGATAAACTCATCTTT
TRDV1,.,TRDD3,TRDJ1,CALGPSLGDHTDKLIF,TGTGCTCTTGGACCCTCCCTGGGGGACCACACCGATAAACTCATCTTT
TRDV1,few,.,TRDJ1,CALGELQPQVWKLIF,TGTGCTCTTGGGGAACTCCAACCCCAAGTCTGGAAACTCATCTTT
TRDV1,.,TRDD3,TRDJ1,CALGARQPVYWGDTDKLIF,TGTGCTCTTGGGGCCCGACAACCCGTGTACTGGGGGGACACCGATAAACTCATCTTT
TRDV1,few,TRDD3,TRDJ1,CALGELGLFTGDNTDKLIF,TGTGCTCTTGGGGAACTAGGTCTGTTCACGGGGGATAATACCGATAAACTCATCTTT
TRDV1,.,.,TRDJ1,CALGTAFRFGKLIF,TGTGCTCTTGGGACGGCCTTCCGGTTTGGTAAACTCATCTTT
TRDV1,few,TRDD3,TRDJ2,CALGELGGGTGGFPALTAQLFF,TGTGCTCTTGGGGAACTCGGGGGCGGTACTGGGGGATTCCCCGCTTTGACAGCACAACTCTTCTTT
TRDV1,.,.,TRDJ1,CALGNLSPLLGTTDKLIF,TGTGCTCTTGGGAATCTTTCCCCTCTACTGGGCACCACCGATAAACTCATCTTT
TRDV1,few,.,TRDJ1,CALGETSQNWVDKLIF,TGTGCTCTTGGGGAAACTTCGCAAAACTGGGTCGATAAACTCATCTTT
TRDV1,.,TRDD3,TRDJ1,CALGEPYGGSRTDKPIF,TGTGCTCTTGGGGAACCCTACGGGGGATCGCGCACCGATAAACCCATCTTT
TRDV1,few,.,TRDJ1,CALGPQVPDYTDKLIF,TGTGCTCTTGGGCCCCAAGTCCCGGACTACACCGATAAACTCATCTTT
TRDV1,.,.,TRDJ1,CALGERAPTLRTTDKLIF,TGTGCTCTTGGGGAACGGGCCCCTACTCTCCGTACCACCGATAAACTCATCTTT
TRDV1,.,TRDD3,TRDJ1,CALGESYVPTYTGACGKLIF,TGTGCTCTTGGGGAATCTTATGTTCCCACCTATACTGGGGCTTGCGGAAAACTCATCTTT
TRDV1,.,.,TRDJ1,CALGDCSRLTDKLIF,TGTGCTCTTGGGGACTGTTCCCGACTCACCGATAAACTCATCTTT
TRDV1,.,.,TRDJ1,CALDAKRKLIF,TGTGCTCTTGATGCCAAACGTAAACTCATCTTT
TRDV1,few,.,TRDJ1,CALGETSRTWTGLLYTDKLIF,TGTGCTCTTGGGGAAACCTCCCGAACTTGGACTGGGCTTTTGTACACCGATAAACTCATCTTT
TRDV1,few,.,TRDJ1,CALGEPLNPNRHGGYTDKLIF,TGTGCTCTTGGGGAGCCCTTAAATCCCAACAGGCATGGGGGGTACACCGATAAACTCATCTTT
TRDV1,.,TRDD3,TRDJ1,CALGESQFPLLGDTPDKLIF,TGTGCTCTTGGGGAATCCCAGTTTCCGTTACTGGGGGATACGCCCGATAAACTCATCTTT
TRDV1,.,TRDD3,TRDJ1,CALGESSPLHKAGGYGTDKLIF,TGTGCTCTTGGGGAAAGCTCCCCCTTGCATAAAGCTGGGGGGTATGGAACCGATAAACTCATCTTT
TRDV1,few,TRDD3,TRDJ1,CALGVPFLGDYTDKLIF,TGTGCTCTTGGGGTACCTTTCCTGGGGGATTACACCGATAAACTCATCTTT
TRDV1,few,.,TRDJ1,CALQTFPPEQIHDSPDKLIF,TGTGCTCTCCAAACCTTCCCCCCCGAGCAGATACACGACTCCCCCGATAAACTCATCTTT
TRDV1,.,TRDD3,TRDJ1,CALGDISPLGDTDKLIF,TGTGCTCTTGGGGATATCTCCCCACTGGGGGATACCGATAAACTCATCTTT
TRDV1,medium-sized,.,TRDJ1,CALGECCLAGTDKLIF,TGTGCTCTTGGGGAATGTTGTCTAGCAGGCACCGATAAACTCATCTTT
TRDV1,few,.,TRDJ1,CALGERGSDKLIF,TGTGCTCTTGGGGAAAGGGGGTCCGATAAACTCATCTTT
TRDV1,.,.,TRDJ1,CALGSGVADKLIF,TGTGCTCTTGGGTCCGGGGTCGCCGATAAACTCATCTTT
TRDV1,few,.,TRDJ1,CALGVLLGLTDKLIF,TGTGCTCTTGGGGTTCTCCTGGGGCTCACCGATAAACTCATCTTT
TRDV1,.,.,TRDJ1,CALGDPGSYVGDRPSLIF,TGTGCTCTTGGGGACCCAGGTTCCTACGTGGGGGACCGACCCTCTCTCATCTTT
TRDV1,.,TRDD2,TRDJ1,CALGELHRPSSIGAYTDKLIF,TGTGCTCTTGGGGAACTCCACCGGCCTTCCTCGATCGGGGCGTACACCGATAAACTCATCTTT
TRDV1,.,.,TRDJ1,CALGEPFRNTDKLIF,TGTGCTCTTGGGGAACCCTTCCGTAACACCGATAAACTCATCTTT
TRDV1,few,TRDD3,TRDJ1,CALGAFLLGDKADKLIF,TGTGCTCTTGGGGCCTTCCTACTGGGGGATAAGGCCGATAAACTCATCTTT
TRDV1,.,.,TRDJ1,CALGERPGGKYTDKLIF,TGTGCTCTTGGGGAGCGTCCGGGGGGGAAGTACACCGATAAACTCATCTTT
TRDV1,.,TRDD3,TRDJ1,CALGKVSGILLIDKLIF,TGTGCTCTTGGGAAGGTATCGGGGATACTTTTAATAGATAAACTCATCTTT
TRDV1,few,TRDD3,TRDJ1,CALGELKGGYAGYIWTTDKLIF,TGTGCTCTTGGGGAACTTAAAGGGGGATACGCGGGCTATATATGGACCACCGATAAACTCATCTTT
TRDV1,.,.,TRDJ1,CALGEHMDHPYTDKLIF,TGTGCTCTTGGGGAACATATGGACCACCCGTACACCGATAAACTCATCTTT
TRDV1,few,.,TRDJ1,CALGELGIIFPSSTDKLIF,TGTGCTCTTGGGGAACTAGGCATTATTTTCCCGTCCTCCACCGATAAACTCATCTTT
TRDV1,.,.,TRDJ1,CALGVWGRSWFGDKPIF,TGTGCTCTTGGGGTTTGGGGCCGCTCCTGGTTCGGCGATAAACCCATCTTT